The 5 T cell receptor beta chains reported below all come from one sample, sequenced in a study of blood T cell repertoires in COVID-19. TCRdb's table, derived via immunoSEQ multiplex PCR, lists solely in-frame clones and lacks some. The table has around 250,000 clones, about 86% seen once; the top ten hold 5.7%. Sequenced input: peripheral blood. These receptors came from a man older than 75 with acute or convalescent COVID-19.

The chain joins TRBV30 to TRBJ2-5; TRBD1 might be the D (7 bases). Germline CDR1 is GTSNPN and CDR2 is SVGIG (reference sequence). Trimming shortened V by 1 base and J by 1 base, and 13 bases separated the two germline ends. This CDR3 contains 15 residues. The CDR3 is CAWSARGTVQETQYF. As DNA, the CDR3 is TGTGCCTGGAGTGCCCGCGGGACAGTCCAAGAGACCCAGTACTTC.

The gene calls are TRBV3-1 (or the pseudogene TRBV3-2) and TRBJ2-5; a possible D gene is TRBD1 (5 bases). Germline V lookup: CDR1 LGHDT, CDR2 YNNKEL (reference sequence). The CDR3 has 13 amino acids. V was pared by 1 base and J by 4 bases, with 7 bases between. The DNA for the CDR3 is TGTGCCAGCAGCCAAGGGGGCCCAGAGACCCAGTACTTC. Protein: CASSQGGPETQYF.

The V gene is TRBV28, the J gene TRBJ2-1, with 8 positions matching TRBD2. Per the germline V gene, CDR1 is MDHEN and CDR2 is SYDVKM. Germline trimming cut 5 bases from V and 7 bases from J; bases unmatched to any gene: 10. This CDR3 spans 15 amino acids. CDR3 region: CASSPPRGAGNEQFF. The CDR3 nucleotides read TGTGCCAGCAGTCCACCGCGGGGGGCCGGTAATGAGCAGTTCTTC.

The chain carries TRBV6-1 and TRBJ2-2, with D unresolved. There are 14 residues in the CDR3. Between the trimmed V and J ends, which lost 3 bases and 4 bases, there was a span of 9 bases. The V gene's germline CDR1 is MNHNS and CDR2 SASEGT. Here the CDR3 reads CASSDWSATGELFF. The CDR3 DNA is TGTGCCAGCAGTGATTGGAGTGCCACCGGGGAGCTGTTTTTT.

The chain joins TRBV27 to TRBJ1-2; D is unresolved. CDR1 and CDR2 (germline): MNHEY, SMNVEV (reference sequence). The CDR3 consists of 12 residues. V was clipped by 4 bases and J by 6 bases, with 9 bases between them. The CDR3 protein is CASSSMGDGYTF. CDR3 bases: TGTGCCAGCAGTTCCATGGGAGATGGCTACACCTTC.